The 14 T cell receptor beta chains presented below share a single source sample, sequenced in a study of tumor-infiltrating lymphocytes in glioblastoma multiforme. Three nested ARM-PCR rounds with V-beta and C-beta primers built TCRB libraries. TCRdb redid the calling of the multiplex PCR reads with MiXCR, one entry per CDR3 protein. Of approximately 20,000 distinct CDR3 sequences in the sample, 65% to 75% were seen once. The sequenced sample consisted of peripheral blood. Source of these receptors: a male donor with glioblastoma.

This clonotype was recorded only once. The V and J genes are TRBV11-1 and TRBJ2-3; the D gene is possibly TRBD2 (6 bases). The V end was cut by 5 bases, the J end by 5 bases, with 14 bases between. This CDR3 region has 14 residues. Germline loops: CDR1 SGHAT, CDR2 FQDESV (reference sequence). The CDR3 spells CASSMNPGGDTQYF. In DNA, the CDR3 is TGTGCCAGCAGCATGAACCCCGGGGGAGATACGCAGTATTTT.

Comments on this clonotype: A read error may produce the germline difference seen at one junction end. This chain connects TRBV11-2 to TRBJ2-2; D perhaps matches TRBD2 (5 bases). Looked up from germline, CDR1 is SGHAT and CDR2 is FQNNGV. The CDR3 has 15 amino acids. For the CDR3, the DNA is TGTGCCAGCAGCTCTCTGAGACATGACACCGGGGAGCTGTCTTTT. Protein sequence: CASSSLRHDTGELSF.

The rearrangement joins TRBV7-9 to TRBJ2-2; 7 nucleotides line up with TRBD1. CDR1 is SEHNR, CDR2 FQNEAQ, per germline (reference sequence). The CDR3 is 14 residues long. The CDR3 region is CAISVQGDTGELFF. In DNA form, the CDR3 reads TGTGCTATCTCAGTCCAGGGGGACACCGGGGAGCTGTTTTTT. Full variable domain (rest looked up from reference TRBV7-9 and TRBJ2-2): DTGVSQNPRHKITKRGQNVTFRCDPISEHNRLYWYRQTLGQGPEFLTYFQNEAQLEKSRLLSDRFSAERPKGSFSTLEIQRTEQGDSAMYLCAISVQGDTGELFFGEGSRLTVL.

This clonotype was found once. Germline and junction disagree at one end, which may indicate a read error. The chain joins TRBV11-1 to TRBJ2-1, with D possibly being TRBD1 or TRBD2 (7 bases each). Germline loops: CDR1 SGHAT, CDR2 FQDESV (reference sequence). There are 14 residues in the CDR3. CDR3 region: CANSPGGGYNEQLF. As DNA, the CDR3 is TGTGCCAACAGCCCAGGGGGGGGATACAATGAGCAGCTCTTC.

This chain links TRBV11-3 with TRBJ2-1, with 8 positions matching TRBD1. The last part of the DNA fits TRBJ2-7 better; the J call may be wrong. CDR3 size: 13 residues. In germline, CDR1 is SGHNT, CDR2 YENEEA. Here the CDR3 reads CASSQGQATVQYF. The DNA for the CDR3 is TGTGCCAGCAGCCAGGGACAGGCGACTGTGCAGTACTTC.

The CDR3 is CASSQSKGSPDTQYF. The CDR3 bases are TGCGCCAGCAGTCAATCGAAGGGGAGCCCAGATACGCAGTATTTT. V gene TRBV23-1 combines with J gene TRBJ2-3; TRBD1 or TRBD2 may be the D gene (5 bases each). TRBV23-1 is treated as an ORF (open reading frame) with a function not yet certain. Trimming pared 0 bases from V and 4 bases from J, leaving 11 bases between. The CDR3 contains 15 residues.

This chain uses TRBV11-2 with TRBJ2-1; 10 nucleotides align to TRBD2. Per germline, CDR1 SGHAT and CDR2 FQNNGV. This CDR3 contains 13 residues. V shed 2 bases and J 12 bases; nucleotides not matched to a gene: 4. This CDR3 is CASSLCSGRRQFF. CDR3 in DNA: TGTGCCAGCAGCTTATGTAGCGGGAGGAGGCAGTTCTTC.

The chain employs TRBV20-1 and TRBJ1-2; D is possibly TRBD1 (6 bases). V lost 4 bases and J 3 bases, leaving 15 bases between the germline ends. CDR1 DFQATT and CDR2 SNEGSKA come from the germline V gene (reference sequence). The CDR3 loop spans 14 amino acids. The CDR3 spells CSATPQGWDYGYTF. Here the CDR3 DNA reads TGCAGTGCTACACCTCAGGGGTGGGACTATGGCTACACCTTC.

As concerns this clonotype: At one of its ends the junction is not consistent with the germline gene, which may arise from a read error. J is TRBJ2-1 and V is TRBV11-2; possibly TRBD2 for D (5 bases). The CDR3 loop spans 12 amino acids. Germline CDR1 reads SGHAT; CDR2 reads FQNNGV. The CDR3, as DNA: TGTGCCAGCAGCCTGCACGGGGAAGAGCAGTTCTTT. Translation gives CASSLHGEEQFF.

Only one count was recorded for this clonotype. The rearrangement joins TRBV11-1 to TRBJ2-7, with D tentatively TRBD2 (6 bases). The CDR3 consists of 13 residues. Germline CDR1 is SGHAT and CDR2 is FQDESV (reference sequence). V lost 5 bases and J lost 10, with 18 bases in between. CDR3 amino acids: CASSRDLTYVQYF. The CDR3 bases are TGTGCCAGCAGCCGGGACTTGACCTACGTACAGTACTTC.

Of note for this clonotype: At one of its ends the junction is not consistent with the germline gene, which may arise from a read error. The rearrangement links TRBV11-2 to TRBJ1-1, with unresolved D. The CDR3 consists of 15 residues. Germline V gene sequence: CDR1 SGHAT, CDR2 FQNNGV. CDR3 bases: TGCGCCAGCAGCTTCTGGAGGGATAGGTACAATGAAGCTCTCTTT. It specifies CASSFWRDRYNEALF.

Turning to this clonotype: The CDR3 does not end in the conserved phenylalanine or tryptophan, so this is likely a read error. The CDR3 loop reads CASSLGVAGSTDTQYL. CDR3 bases: TGTGCCAGCAGCTTAGGAGTAGCGGGGAGCACAGATACGCAGTATTTG. The chain couples TRBV11-1 to TRBJ2-3; 8 positions agree with TRBD2. This CDR3 comprises 16 residues. The V segment lost 1 base and the J segment 0 bases; nucleotides outside the gene matches: 3. Germline V gene sequence: CDR1 SGHAT, CDR2 FQDESV (reference sequence).

This clonotype has ten or more counts. J is TRBJ2-7 and V is TRBV7-9; TRBD2 aligns across 9 bases. The CDR3 extends over 15 amino acids. CDR1 and CDR2 (germline): SEHNR, FQNEAQ (reference sequence). The V and J ends lost 5 bases and 3 bases, in that order; junction bases with no gene match: 8. The CDR3 loop reads CASSPGVTSGYEQYF. DNA of the CDR3: TGTGCCAGCAGCCCCGGCGTGACTAGCGGCTACGAGCAGTACTTC. Using reference TRBV7-9 and TRBJ2-7 for the parts outside the CDR3, the full variable domain is DTGVSQNPRHKITKRGQNVTFRCDPISEHNRLYWYRQTLGQGPEFLTYFQNEAQLEKSRLLSDRFSAERPKGSFSTLEIQRTEQGDSAMYLCASSPGVTSGYEQYFGPGTRLTVT.

This clonotype was seen at least ten times. This chain joins TRBV29-1 and TRBJ2-7; maybe TRBD1 (6 bases). Germline V CDR1 and CDR2: SQVTM, ANQGSEA. Trimming stripped 1 base from V and 6 bases from J, with 16 bases between. The CDR3 runs to 14 residues. CDR3 sequence reads: CSVEGVNREGEQYF. CDR3 nucleotide sequence: TGCAGCGTTGAAGGAGTTAACAGGGAAGGCGAGCAGTACTTC.